The sequence of this T cell receptor (beta chain) was determined in a study of beta chain features in type 1 diabetes. Reverse transcribing all isolated RNA meant expressed TCRB transcripts were sequenced. Here immunoSEQ multiplex PCR was the method, and the copy in TCRdb shows in-frame clones only, minus some. The profile shows hundreds of thousands of clones, 17% of them singletons. The CDR3 has 15 residues. V dropped 0 bases and J dropped 7; count of bases not matched to a gene: 7. The germline V gene encodes CDR1 LGHNA and CDR2 YNFKEQ. The sample was naive CD4+ T cells from blood. The TCR originated in a woman aged 18-29 years in good health. J is TRBJ1-2 and V is TRBV4-2, with TRBD1 identical over 8 bases. CDR3 residues: CASSQDSRGPGGYTF. The CDR3 coding sequence is TGTGCCAGCAGCCAAGATAGCAGGGGGCCTGGTGGCTACACCTTC.